This paragraph reports one T cell receptor (beta chain). This CDR3 has 15 residues. CDR1 MGHRA and CDR2 YSYEKL come from the germline V gene. The data stem from a study of blood T cells in healthy people across ages. Primers used in a second PCR of roughly 7 to 12 cycles were a sample-barcoded 5' primer and a J-beta primer mix. Researchers report that a template-switch adaptor with 12 random nucleotides tagged each cDNA molecule. One entry per CDR3 protein results from TCRdb running MiXCR on the 5' RACE reads. The sample lists approximately 1,100,000 distinct CDR3 sequences; around 45% were seen once.

This chain uses TRBV4-1 with TRBJ2-5; D ambiguous. Matching the DNA end better, TRBJ2-7 makes the J call doubtful. The receptor's source is a woman in her fifties or sixties in good health. Source material: blood. Here the CDR3 DNA reads TGCGCCAGCAGCCCCCGGACGGCCTCCCTAAGCGAGCAGTACTTC. Amino acids: CASSPRTASLSEQYF.